This record concerns one T cell receptor (beta chain) sequence. The antigen is unknown. TCR beta VDJ and CDR3 profiles were obtained from a genomic DNA template. One entry per CDR3 protein results from TCRdb running MiXCR on the reads. The sample includes about 220,000 distinct CDR3 sequences, about a third of them seen just once. The data belong to a study of CD8+CD57+ T cells in acquired aplastic anemia. Study-level findings and limits: Patients and controls shared just under 30 CD8+ CDR3 sequences, highly expressed in patients.

This CDR3 has 15 amino acids. V lost 5 bases to trimming and J lost 3 bases; unmatched junction nucleotides: 7. Specimen: sorted CD4+, CD8+, or CD8+CD57+ T cells (not recorded which) from PBMCs. The chain has TRBV12-3 or TRBV12-4 and TRBJ2-1; TRBD1 agrees at 7 bases. This sequence was found in a human donor in good health, serving as a control. DNA of the CDR3: TGTGCCAGCAGTCCCAACAGGGGCTTCTACAATGAGCAGTTCTTC. This gives the protein CASSPNRGFYNEQFF.